This T cell receptor beta chain was found in a study of beta chain features in type 1 diabetes listed by TCRdb under 2018. Turning to the overall study: Patients and healthy donors did not differ in mean age, gender distribution, total cell number or subset yield. Regulatory and stem cell-like memory subsets were obtained from only 8 patients and roughly 8 healthy donors, while naive and central memory subsets were obtained from all 30 or so donors. Across all samples, roughly 110,000,000 sorted cells were examined, and cell number per subset correlated strongly with RNA yield. In the study, recently diagnosed type 1 diabetes patients and matched healthy donors were compared on the TCRB repertoires of their sorted circulating CD4+ T cell subsets.

Including the terminal cysteine and phenylalanine, the CDR3 comprises 14 residues. Only the CDR3 region is kept as DNA, spanning 42 bases read in frame from base 1. Each donor gave one peripheral blood draw, approximately 110 mL on average, collected into heparinised tubes. A BD FACSAria II and a panel including CD45RO, CCR7, CD25, CD127, CD95 and CD27 were used to sort naive, central memory, regulatory and stem cell-like memory CD4+ T cells. Purity was above 98% for every sorted population. Right away, PBMCs were isolated by Lymphoprep density gradient centrifugation and were stained directly, with no culture step. So that batch effects would be minimized, each experiment stained and sorted samples in pairs, pairing one healthy donor with one patient. The High Capacity cDNA Reverse Transcription Kit was used to reverse transcribe all of the isolated RNA, meaning that expressed TCRB transcripts were what got sequenced. Deep immunoSEQ sequencing was applied to naive, central memory and regulatory T cell samples, giving an average of roughly 3.5 million total reads per sample. After sorted cells were lysed in RLT buffer, RNA was extracted with DNase-treated RNeasy Micro or Mini kits, with the choice depending on cell number. Each cell subset was processed on its own to prevent cross-contamination, while patient and healthy donor samples were processed together. Using the immunoSEQ multiplex PCR, TCRB sequences were amplified from cDNA into 87-bp fragments spanning the CDR3 region. The amplicons were sequenced using the Illumina HiSeq platform. The authors' analysis ran thus. PCR bias was computationally corrected using synthetic template baselines, reads within Hamming distance 2 were collapsed, and singletons that could not be merged were discarded. Reads were aligned against IMGT to assign V, D and J genes, CDR3 length and insertions or deletions at six rearrangement sites. Within each subset, clonotype counts were normalized to the number of sorted cells before true diversity and Gini coefficients were calculated with the tcR R package. The overlap coefficient, calculated on TCRB nucleotide sequences, was used to measure repertoire sharing. TCRdb retrieved this table from immuneACCESS and kept in-frame rearrangements only. Not all clones are present; in checked studies, unresolved V genes account for under half, and no reason is known for the remainder. V, J and clone size were drawn from that table, and D and trimming were deduced from the DNA. Present in this sample are 130,000 to 150,000 clones, 6.9% of which were seen just once. The ten biggest clones cover roughly 1.5% of the sample.

What the study reported, not specific to this receptor: HLA sub-analyses involved small numbers of individuals, so any influence of HLA type on TCRB rearrangement remained unresolved. Fewer insertions and more nucleotide deletions at VDJ recombination sites were observed in patients with type 1 diabetes, implying thymic rearrangement abnormalities. PCR may preferentially amplify shorter templates, but because patient and control samples were amplified and corrected together, any resulting skew would affect both groups equally. Because cDNA rather than genomic DNA was sequenced, highly expressing activated cells could have been over-represented, although no difference in activation and CD3 levels was found between groups. Naive, central memory and regulatory TCRB repertoires appeared to be more similar among patients than among healthy donors. A moderate but significant shortening of TCRB CDR3 length was observed in type 1 diabetes patients in all four CD4+ subsets.

Worth noting for this clone: It has no known antigen specificity. Base quality data are lacking; no much larger clone is found one base away.

Sequenced material: central memory CD4+ T cells from blood. The rearranged chain carries TRBV7-5 and TRBJ2-7; the D call of TRBD2 is as the table states it, not checked on the DNA. TRBV7-5 is a documented pseudogene. The sequence derives from a woman aged 30 to 39 in good health. DNA sequence: TGTGCCAGCAGCTTAGATCCCGTAGCTAGCGAGCAGTACTTC. This encodes CASSLDPVASEQYF.